The source of this TCR beta chain is a study of shared clonotypes between healthy human individuals. Deep-level settings were used for running the assay. The repertoire was sequenced with immunoSEQ multiplex PCR; TCRdb's copy has only in-frame clones and lacks some. This sample has around 600,000 clones, with 90% to 95% found just once. With V trimmed by 10 bases and J by 4 bases, 9 bases remained unmatched. Germline V gives CDR1 SGHVS, CDR2 FQNEAQ. CDR3 length: 14 amino acids. Naive CD8 populations comprised CD45RO-negative cells positively selected for CCR7, excluding terminally differentiated effector memory CD45RA+ cells.

The V call is TRBV7-8, the J call TRBJ2-3, with 9 bases identical to TRBD2. The sample consisted of naive CD8+ T cells sorted from blood. This sequence was found in a woman aged 25 to 39 in good health. Here the CDR3 reads CATKTGLAADTQYF. The CDR3 DNA follows: TGTGCCACAAAGACGGGACTAGCTGCAGATACGCAGTATTTT.